These 16 T cell receptor beta chains share one sample of origin, sequenced in a study of T-cell memory formation after mild COVID-19. TCRdb analysed the 5' RACE reads with MiXCR anew, one entry per CDR3 protein. The data hold 75,000 to 90,000 distinct CDR3 sequences, with around 13% observed a single time. The sample consisted of PBMCs or a T cell subset sorted from them (not recorded which). The receptors derive from an adult woman who had mild COVID-19 (a few samples of this study predate the infection). Cell type and time point are not known.

The sample holds a few counts of this clonotype. V gene TRBV7-8 combines with J gene TRBJ1-1; D gene ambiguous. The CDR3 totals 14 residues. The germline gives CDR1 SGHVS, CDR2 FQNEAQ. Deletions cut 5 bases from V and 4 bases from J, with 14 bases between. Here the CDR3 reads CASSHMGGPTEAFF. The CDR3 DNA reads TGTGCCAGCAGCCACATGGGAGGGCCCACTGAAGCTTTCTTT. Complete variable domain (other parts from reference TRBV7-8 and TRBJ1-1): GAGVSQSPRYKVAKRGQDVALRCDPISGHVSLFWYQQALGQGPEFLTYFQNEAQLDKSGLPSDRFFAERPEGSVSTLKIQRTQQEDSAVYLCASSHMGGPTEAFFGQGTRLTVV.

This clonotype was picked up many times. The CDR3 DNA sequence: TGTGCCAGCAGTTATGAGCTGAACACTGAAGCTTTCTTT. Amino acids: CASSYELNTEAFF. This chain connects TRBV6-5 to TRBJ1-1, with D hard to call. The CDR3 has 13 amino acids. V was trimmed by 3 bases and J by 0 bases, leaving 5 bases between them. Germline V gene data show CDR1 as MNHEY and CDR2 as SVGAGI.

The chain uses TRBV9 and TRBJ2-5; no reliable D call. The germline gives CDR1 SGDLS, CDR2 YYNGEE. V was pared by 0 bases and J by 1 base, with 4 bases between. The CDR3 sequence is 13 residues long. CDR3 sequence reads: CASSVVPQETQYF. The CDR3 DNA reads as TGTGCCAGCAGCGTAGTACCCCAAGAGACCCAGTACTTC.

Regarding this clonotype: The junction departs from the called germline gene at one end, perhaps through a read error. V and J are TRBV2 and TRBJ2-5; a possible D gene is TRBD1 (5 bases). From germline, CDR1 is SNHLY and CDR2 FYNNEI. This CDR3 spans 12 amino acids. CDR3 loop: CASRGQRETHYF. CDR3 nucleotide sequence: TGTGCCAGCAGGGGGCAGCGAGAGACCCATTACTTC.

The gene calls are TRBV4-1 and TRBJ2-2, with D unresolved. This CDR3 is 15 amino acids long. V gave up 1 base and J gave up 0 bases, with 6 bases separating them. CDR1 and CDR2 (germline): MGHRA, YSYEKL. CDR3 region: CASSQGLANTGELFF. The DNA of the CDR3 is TGCGCCAGCAGCCAAGGGCTAGCGAACACCGGGGAGCTGTTTTTT.

V usage is TRBV20-1 and J usage is TRBJ2-1, with D maybe TRBD2 (6 bases). Per germline, CDR1 DFQATT and CDR2 SNEGSKA (reference sequence). CDR3 length: 13 amino acids. The V end was cut by 3 bases, the J end by 7 bases, with 13 bases between. CDR3 DNA: TGCAGTGCTAGGGTGGCTAGCGTGAATGAGCAGTTCTTC. Protein: CSARVASVNEQFF.

The chain carries TRBV5-4 and TRBJ1-1; D is possibly TRBD1 (5 bases). Trimming removed 0 bases from V and 0 bases from J, with 6 bases in between. CDR3 length: 14 residues. Germline CDR1 reads SGHNT; CDR2 reads YYREEE (reference sequence). CDR3 nucleotide sequence: TGTGCCAGCAGCTTGGACAGGATGAACACTGAAGCTTTCTTT. Amino acid sequence: CASSLDRMNTEAFF. Full variable domain (remainder filled in from reference TRBV5-4 and TRBJ1-1): ETGVTQSPTHLIKTRGQQVTLRCSSQSGHNTVSWYQQALGQGPQFIFQYYREEENGRGNFPPRFSGLQFPNYSSELNVNALELDDSALYLCASSLDRMNTEAFFGQGTRLTVV.

This clonotype was observed at least ten times. This chain joins TRBV7-6 and TRBJ2-3; 11 positions match TRBD2. J lost 4 bases, V lost 5 bases, and 5 bases had no gene match. The CDR3 has 15 amino acids. Germline-derived CDR1 and CDR2 are SGHVS and FNYEAQ. The CDR3 DNA follows: TGTGCCAGCAGCCTCTATAGCGGGGGGGCAGATACGCAGTATTTT. It encodes CASSLYSGGADTQYF.

This clonotype turned up a few times. V usage is TRBV29-1 and J usage is TRBJ2-3, with 7 nucleotides matching TRBD2. Per the germline V gene, CDR1 is SQVTM and CDR2 is ANQGSEA. CDR3 length: 16 residues. V shed 4 bases and J 6 bases; nucleotides not matched to a gene: 16. CDR3 coding DNA: TGCAGCGTTGGCCGTGCGGGAGACTTTCGGGGTGATACGCAGTATTTT. The encoded protein is CSVGRAGDFRGDTQYF.

This clonotype was observed a few times. This chain joins TRBV14 and TRBJ2-3, with D perhaps TRBD1 (5 bases). This CDR3 is built from 19 residues. Trimming took off 3 bases at V and 5 bases at J, with 27 bases between the two ends. Per germline, CDR1 SGHDN and CDR2 FVKESK. CDR3: CASSQYPMASLGARDTQYF. CDR3 sequence (DNA): TGTGCCAGCAGCCAGTATCCTATGGCGAGTTTAGGGGCGAGAGATACGCAGTATTTT.

V is TRBV21-1 and J is TRBJ2-2; the table's D call TRBD1 went unverified against the DNA. TRBV21-1 is designated a pseudogene. The CDR3 runs to 16 residues. This CDR3 reads CASSKERRGPTGELFF. The CDR3 DNA reads TGTGCCAGCAGCAAAGAACGACGGGGGCCCACCGGGGAGCTGTTTTTT.

This clonotype was detected a few times. This rearrangement joins TRBV20-1 to TRBJ1-2; D call uncertain. V shed 0 bases and J shed 3 bases, with 2 bases lying between them. The germline V gene has CDR1 DFQATT and CDR2 SNEGSKA (reference sequence). CDR3 length: 11 residues. The CDR3 region has the DNA TGCAGTGCTAGAGATGACTATGGCTACACCTTC. Its protein product is CSARDDYGYTF.

This clonotype was seen only a few times. The rearrangement uses TRBV12-3 or TRBV12-4 and TRBJ2-3, with D perhaps matching TRBD2 (7 bases). V lost 8 bases and J 5 bases, leaving 26 bases between the germline ends. The length of the CDR3 is 17 residues. The CDR3 region is CASAILGLGGRVDTQYF. Here the CDR3 DNA reads TGTGCCAGCGCAATTTTGGGGCTGGGGGGGCGCGTAGATACGCAGTATTTT.

The rearrangement joins TRBV7-9 to TRBJ1-2, with TRBD1 identical over 7 bases. Germline V gene lookup returns CDR1 SEHNR and CDR2 FQNEAQ (reference sequence). J gave up 8 bases and V 5 bases, and 11 bases lay outside the gene matches. CDR3 length equals 14 residues. The CDR3 nucleotides are TGTGCCAGCAGCCCCCCTGGACAGGCAGAGGGCTACACCTTC. This codes for CASSPPGQAEGYTF.

CDR3: CASSSGTGYHEQYF. The CDR3 nucleotides read TGTGCCAGCAGTTCCGGGACAGGGTATCACGAGCAGTACTTC. The rearrangement joins TRBV6-5 to TRBJ2-7; 9 nucleotides agree with TRBD1. The CDR3 is 14 amino acids. The trim removed 4 bases at V and 5 bases at J, leaving 6 bases unmatched. Germline V lookup: CDR1 MNHEY, CDR2 SVGAGI.

This clonotype occurred a few times. V gene TRBV20-1 combines with J gene TRBJ2-2; D call uncertain. This CDR3 is built from 15 residues. In germline, CDR1 is DFQATT, CDR2 SNEGSKA (reference sequence). V was shortened by 0 bases and J by 7 bases, with 15 bases between the two germline ends. For the CDR3, the DNA is TGCAGTGCTAGAGATGGGCCCCCGCGCAGCGGGGAGCTGTTTTTT. Translating it yields CSARDGPPRSGELFF.